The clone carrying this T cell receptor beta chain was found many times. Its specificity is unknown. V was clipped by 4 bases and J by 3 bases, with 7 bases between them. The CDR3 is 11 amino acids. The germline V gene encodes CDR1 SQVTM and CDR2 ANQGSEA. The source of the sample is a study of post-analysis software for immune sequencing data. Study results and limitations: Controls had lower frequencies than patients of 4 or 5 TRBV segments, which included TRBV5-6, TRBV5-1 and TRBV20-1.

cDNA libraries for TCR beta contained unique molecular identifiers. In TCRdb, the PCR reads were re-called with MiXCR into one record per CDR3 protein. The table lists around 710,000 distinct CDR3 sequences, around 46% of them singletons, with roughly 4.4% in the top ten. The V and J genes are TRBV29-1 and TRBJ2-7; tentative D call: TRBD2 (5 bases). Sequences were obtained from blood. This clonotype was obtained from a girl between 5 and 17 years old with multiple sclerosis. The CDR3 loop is CSVVSGYEQYF. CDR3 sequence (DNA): TGCAGCGTTGTGAGCGGCTACGAGCAGTACTTC.